Below, 32 T cell receptor beta chains from the same sample are listed, as sequenced in a study of CD8 T cells in ankylosing spondylitis. TCRdb recomputed calls from the 5' RACE reads with MiXCR, one row per CDR3 protein. The sample lists about 96,000 distinct CDR3 sequences; roughly 27% were seen once. Sequenced: blood, either unsorted or a sorted T cell fraction (not recorded which). The receptor source for this set is a male donor with ankylosing spondylitis or in good health (not recorded which).

This clonotype showed up just a few times. The junction departs from the called germline gene at one end, perhaps through a read error. This chain uses TRBV7-7 with TRBJ2-2, with a tentative D call TRBD2 (6 bases). CDR1 and CDR2 from the germline V gene are SSHAT and FNYEAQ (reference sequence). The length of the CDR3 is 15 residues. CDR3 DNA sequence: TGTGCTAGCAGCGTTAGCGGCCAGAACACCGGGGAGCTGTTTTTT. Translation gives CASSVSGQNTGELFF.

The genes are TRBV29-1 and TRBJ2-2; the match to TRBD2 covers 7 bases. The germline gives CDR1 SQVTM, CDR2 ANQGSEA. Trimming cost V 6 bases and J 5 bases; bases outside gene matches: 6. The CDR3 sequence is 13 residues long. The CDR3 region is CSVGLDVTGELFF. CDR3 nucleotide sequence: TGCAGCGTCGGACTAGATGTAACCGGGGAGCTGTTTTTT.

This clonotype showed up just a few times. This chain joins TRBV7-2 and TRBJ2-3; no clear D gene. This CDR3 has 15 amino acids. V shed 2 bases and J shed 2 bases, with 11 bases lying between them. CDR1 SGHTA and CDR2 FQGNSA come from the germline V gene. Here the CDR3 reads CASSLSWISTDTQYF. The CDR3 nucleotides read TGTGCCAGCAGCTTATCCTGGATCTCCACAGATACGCAGTATTTT.

The rearrangement uses TRBV11-2 and TRBJ1-5, with D perhaps matching TRBD1 (5 bases). V lost 0 bases to trimming and J lost 5 bases, with 8 bases between them. The CDR3 runs to 14 residues. The V gene's germline CDR1 is SGHAT and CDR2 FQNNGV. The CDR3 nucleotides are TGTGCCAGCAGCTTAGATCAGGGCCATCAGCCCCAGCATTTT. As protein: CASSLDQGHQPQHF.

The chain carries TRBV3-1 and TRBJ1-2; a possible D gene is TRBD1 (5 bases). V was trimmed by 1 base and J by 10 bases, leaving 22 bases between them. CDR3 length: 16 residues. CDR1 is LGHDT and CDR2 is YNNKEL in the germline V gene (reference sequence). The CDR3, as DNA: TGTGCCAGCAGCCAAGGTGAATGGGAGGGGTATATACCCTACACCTTC. This codes for CASSQGEWEGYIPYTF.

The V and J genes are TRBV20-1 and TRBJ2-3; no clear D. Germline V gene sequence: CDR1 DFQATT, CDR2 SNEGSKA (reference sequence). The CDR3 has 12 amino acids. The ends were cut back, 2 bases at V and 3 bases at J, with 6 bases in the middle. CDR3 DNA: TGCAGTGCTAGAAGGTCGACAGATACGCAGTATTTT. Translating gives CSARRSTDTQYF.

This clonotype was seen a few times. The V gene is TRBV3-1, the J gene TRBJ2-3; 7 bases align to TRBD1. J gave up 4 bases and V 3 bases, and 4 bases lay outside the gene matches. The CDR3 consists of 14 residues. Germline V gene lookup returns CDR1 LGHDT and CDR2 YNNKEL (reference sequence). The CDR3: CASSQRGPADTQYF. CDR3 in DNA: TGTGCCAGCAGCCAGAGGGGGCCCGCAGATACGCAGTATTTT.

This clonotype was seen at least ten times. The V and J genes are TRBV15 and TRBJ1-6; a weak D match, TRBD1 (5 bases). Germline V CDR1 and CDR2: LNHNV, YYDKDF (reference sequence). The CDR3 has 21 amino acids. V dropped 0 bases and J dropped 7 bases, with 28 bases sitting between them. The CDR3, as DNA: TGTGCCACCAGCAGAGATCTCTGGGGGAAAGCCCTATCGTCCTTCAATTCACCCCTCCACTTT. Protein product: CATSRDLWGKALSSFNSPLHF.

This clonotype came up a few times. The chain has TRBV7-9 and TRBJ2-2; 10 positions match TRBD2. The CDR3 extends over 15 amino acids. V dropped 8 bases and J dropped 4; count of bases not matched to a gene: 7. Germline-derived CDR1 and CDR2 are SEHNR and FQNEAQ (reference sequence). The CDR3 protein is CASALAGVGTGELFF. CDR3 bases: TGTGCCAGCGCTCTAGCGGGAGTAGGCACCGGGGAGCTGTTTTTT. Together with reference TRBV7-9 and TRBJ2-2, the CDR3 gives the full variable domain: DTGVSQNPRHKITKRGQNVTFRCDPISEHNRLYWYRQTLGQGPEFLTYFQNEAQLEKSRLLSDRFSAERPKGSFSTLEIQRTEQGDSAMYLCASALAGVGTGELFFGEGSRLTVL.

The sample holds a few counts of this clonotype. The rearrangement links TRBV11-2 to TRBJ2-1; 7 bases line up with TRBD2. Germline V lookup: CDR1 SGHAT, CDR2 FQNNGV. This CDR3 spans 15 amino acids. Trimming removed 3 bases from V and 6 bases from J; junction bases left unmatched: 8. CDR3 loop: CASSLWEGRGNEQFF. CDR3 DNA: TGTGCCAGCAGCTTGTGGGAGGGCCGGGGCAATGAGCAGTTCTTC.

This clonotype was observed a few times. The chain uses TRBV7-8 and TRBJ2-6, with D uncertain. CDR3 size: 15 residues. V was shortened by 1 base and J by 0 bases, with 4 bases between the two germline ends. CDR1 is SGHVS and CDR2 is FQNEAQ in the germline V gene. CDR3 loop: CASSLVSSGANVLTF. The DNA of the CDR3 is TGTGCCAGCAGCTTAGTGAGCTCTGGGGCCAACGTCCTGACTTTC.

The CDR3 sequence: CASSDPRGTDTQYF. The CDR3 DNA reads as TGCGCCAGCAGCGACCCCAGGGGAACAGATACGCAGTATTTT. V is TRBV5-1 and J is TRBJ2-3; D possibly corresponds to TRBD1 (6 bases). This CDR3 region has 14 residues. Trimming cost V 4 bases and J 3 bases, with 12 bases left between them. Per germline, CDR1 SGHRS and CDR2 YFSETQ.

This clonotype was observed a handful of times. The chain combines TRBV7-2 with TRBJ2-1, with TRBD2 matching 12 bases. V was clipped by 2 bases and J by 9 bases; unmatched bases: 8. The CDR3 is 16 amino acids. Germline values: CDR1 SGHTA, CDR2 FQGNSA. CDR3 nucleotide sequence: TGTGCCAGCAGCTTATTCCGCCTAGCGGGAGGGACTGAGCAGTTCTTC. This gives the protein CASSLFRLAGGTEQFF.

DNA of the CDR3: TGTGCCAGCAGTGAACTGCGGACAGCCAATCAGCCCCAGCATTTT. It specifies CASSELRTANQPQHF. The rearrangement links TRBV2 to TRBJ1-5; a possible D gene is TRBD1 (6 bases). The V and J ends lost 2 bases and 3 bases respectively, with 11 bases between them. CDR3 length: 15 amino acids. Germline V gene data show CDR1 as SNHLY and CDR2 as FYNNEI.

The chain joins TRBV7-2 to TRBJ2-3; D assignment may be TRBD1 or TRBD2 (6 bases each). V gave up 0 bases and J gave up 1 base, with 11 bases separating them. CDR3 length: 16 residues. Germline V gene data show CDR1 as SGHTA and CDR2 as FQGNSA. The CDR3 bases are TGTGCCAGCAGCTTAGCCAGGGGAGGAGGCACAGATACGCAGTATTTT. It specifies CASSLARGGGTDTQYF.

This clonotype was seen more than once but under ten times. The V and J genes are TRBV20-1 and TRBJ2-1, with 10 bases that match TRBD2. V dropped 5 bases and J dropped 2; count of bases not matched to a gene: 6. Per germline, CDR1 DFQATT and CDR2 SNEGSKA (reference sequence). CDR3 length: 15 residues. In DNA, the CDR3 is TGCAGTGCTCCCCCTAGCGGGAGTCCCTACAATGAGCAGTTCTTC. This sequence encodes CSAPPSGSPYNEQFF.

The chain joins TRBV5-1 to TRBJ1-4; D may be TRBD1 (5 bases). Per the germline V gene, CDR1 is SGHRS and CDR2 is YFSETQ. The CDR3 loop spans 16 amino acids. The V end lost 4 bases, the J end lost 0 bases, and 13 bases lay between the germline ends. CDR3 sequence: CASSGTGDSTNEKLFF. CDR3 in DNA: TGCGCCAGCAGCGGAACAGGTGACTCAACTAATGAAAAACTGTTTTTT.

This clonotype appeared a few times. The CDR3 is CASSEFIGTVNTEAFF. The CDR3, as DNA: TGCGCCAGCTCTGAGTTTATCGGGACAGTGAACACTGAAGCTTTCTTT. This rearrangement joins TRBV5-1 to TRBJ1-1; 7 bases agree with TRBD1. V shed 7 bases, J shed 0 bases, and the junction held 12 bases outside the gene matches. CDR3 size: 16 residues. CDR1 is SGHRS and CDR2 is YFSETQ in the germline V gene.

CDR3: CASKVTGGNTEAFF. CDR3 DNA sequence: TGCGCCAGCAAAGTAACAGGGGGGAACACTGAAGCTTTCTTT. This rearrangement joins TRBV10-2 to TRBJ1-1; 8 bases fit TRBD1. Germline V gene sequence: CDR1 WSHSY, CDR2 SAAADI. V lost 7 bases to trimming and J lost 1 base; unmatched junction nucleotides: 5. This CDR3 comprises 14 residues.

In its sample, this clonotype was seen once. This chain joins TRBV18 and TRBJ2-7; D possibly corresponds to TRBD2 (6 bases). With 6 bases removed from V and 6 bases from J, the gap between germline ends came to 30 bases. The CDR3 loop spans 18 amino acids. Germline-derived CDR1 and CDR2 are KGHSH and LQKENI. The CDR3 region is CASSSLGGTGPTSREQYF. DNA of the CDR3: TGTGCCAGCTCCTCTCTGGGGGGTACGGGCCCCACTTCACGCGAGCAGTACTTC.

CDR3 sequence (DNA): TGCAGCGTTGATGCGGGAAGTTTCTACGAGCAGTACTTC. This sequence encodes CSVDAGSFYEQYF. This chain joins TRBV29-1 and TRBJ2-7; a weak D match, TRBD2 (6 bases). Germline values: CDR1 SQVTM, CDR2 ANQGSEA. This CDR3 is 13 amino acids long. Between the trimmed V and J ends, which lost 3 bases and 3 bases, there was a span of 12 bases.

This clonotype came up a few times. This chain connects TRBV11-2 to TRBJ2-1; D may be TRBD1 or TRBD2 (5 bases each). CDR1 is SGHAT, CDR2 FQNNGV, per germline. The CDR3 spans 15 residues. Trimming took off 3 bases at V and 7 bases at J, with 16 bases between the two ends. In DNA, the CDR3 is TGTGCCAGCAGCTTCTTTCGGGGCGTGGAAAATGAGCAGTTCTTC. As protein: CASSFFRGVENEQFF. Full variable domain (outside the CDR3, taken from reference TRBV11-2 and TRBJ2-1): EAGVAQSPRYKIIEKRQSVAFWCNPISGHATLYWYQQILGQGPKLLIQFQNNGVVDDSQLPKDRFSAERLKGVDSTLKIQPAKLEDSAVYLCASSFFRGVENEQFFGPGTRLTVL.

This chain connects TRBV3-1 to TRBJ2-3, with 11 bases aligning to TRBD2. CDR1 and CDR2 from the germline V gene are LGHDT and YNNKEL (reference sequence). The trim removed 7 bases at V and 2 bases at J, leaving 32 bases unmatched. The CDR3 is made up of 24 amino acids. The CDR3 region has the DNA TGTGCCAGCATCCCCCTACCAGAGGGGCTAGAGGGGCTAGCGGGGGGACCATTCACAGATACGCAGTATTTT. Translation: CASIPLPEGLEGLAGGPFTDTQYF.

The table lists this clonotype with a few counts. This chain uses TRBV7-9 with TRBJ1-5; D uncertain. There are 15 residues in the CDR3. Per the germline V gene, CDR1 is SEHNR and CDR2 is FQNEAQ (reference sequence). V was shortened by 7 bases and J by 3 bases, with 16 bases between the two germline ends. Here the CDR3 reads CASTDTRKSNQPQHF. DNA of the CDR3: TGTGCCAGCACCGATACGAGGAAGTCCAATCAGCCCCAGCATTTT.

This chain uses TRBV27 with TRBJ1-2; D call uncertain. The V gene lost 2 bases and the J gene lost 5 bases, with 12 bases spanning the gap. The CDR3 spans 14 residues. Germline lookup yields CDR1 MNHEY and CDR2 SMNVEV (reference sequence). The CDR3 reads CASSLNRQSYGYTF. The CDR3 DNA reads as TGTGCCAGCAGTTTAAATCGGCAGTCATATGGCTACACCTTC.

This clonotype was seen more than once but under ten times. The J gene is TRBJ1-5, the V gene TRBV2; maybe TRBD1 (5 bases). The germline V and J ends were trimmed by 8 bases and 0 bases, with 11 bases remaining between them. Germline-derived CDR1 and CDR2 are SNHLY and FYNNEI. The CDR3 has 14 residues. CDR3 region: CASWNRNSNQPQHF. DNA of the CDR3: TGTGCCAGCTGGAACAGGAATAGCAATCAGCCCCAGCATTTT.

The V and J genes are TRBV5-1 and TRBJ1-1; D call uncertain. V was clipped by 0 bases and J by 5 bases, with 14 bases between them. The CDR3 runs 15 residues. Per germline, CDR1 SGHRS and CDR2 YFSETQ. CDR3 region: CASSLGQPWRTEAFF. CDR3 in DNA: TGCGCCAGCAGCTTGGGGCAACCCTGGCGGACTGAAGCTTTCTTT.

The rearrangement links TRBV7-2 to TRBJ1-4; no reliable D call. The germline V gene has CDR1 SGHTA and CDR2 FQGNSA. CDR3 length: 14 amino acids. Trimming cost V 3 bases and J 6 bases, with 11 bases left between them. CDR3 DNA: TGTGCCAGCAGCTTGAGGCAGATTCATGAAAAACTGTTTTTT. Translated, it gives CASSLRQIHEKLFF. The full variable domain, rest sourced from reference TRBV7-2 and TRBJ1-4, is GAGVSQSPSNKVTEKGKDVELRCDPISGHTALYWYRQSLGQGLEFLIYFQGNSAPDKSGLPSDRFSAERTGGSVSTLTIQRTQQEDSAVYLCASSLRQIHEKLFFGSGTQLSVL.

On this clonotype itself: One end of the junction is discordant with germline, which a read error may explain. The CDR3 DNA reads as TGTGCCAGCAGCTTAGTTGGGGGGTCAGATGCGCAGTATTTT. Translating it yields CASSLVGGSDAQYF. The chain links TRBV7-2 to TRBJ2-3; the D gene is possibly TRBD2 (6 bases). Germline CDR1 reads SGHTA; CDR2 reads FQGNSA. CDR3 length: 14 residues. Combining the CDR3 with reference TRBV7-2 and TRBJ2-3 gives the whole variable domain GAGVSQSPSNKVTEKGKDVELRCDPISGHTALYWYRQSLGQGLEFLIYFQGNSAPDKSGLPSDRFSAERTGGSVSTLTIQRTQQEDSAVYLCASSLVGGSDAQYFGPGTRLTVL.

There are many counts of this clonotype. The chain joins TRBV29-1 to TRBJ1-5; perhaps TRBD1 as D (5 bases). The V gene's germline CDR1 is SQVTM and CDR2 ANQGSEA. The CDR3 extends over 13 amino acids. Trimming took off 7 bases at V and 0 bases at J, with 10 bases between the two ends. The CDR3 is CSAGDGSNQPQHF. Written as DNA, the CDR3 is TGCAGCGCGGGGGACGGTAGCAATCAGCCCCAGCATTTT.

V and J are TRBV4-1 and TRBJ2-5; 11 nucleotides agree with TRBD2. The ends lost 1 base at V and 4 bases at J; junction bases unmatched: 5. Looked up from germline, CDR1 is MGHRA and CDR2 is YSYEKL. The CDR3 totals 16 residues. The CDR3 loop reads CASSQGLAGPLETQYF. The CDR3 DNA sequence: TGCGCCAGCAGCCAAGGACTAGCGGGGCCCCTAGAGACCCAGTACTTC.

The chain employs TRBV12-3 or TRBV12-4 and TRBJ2-6; D might be TRBD1 (5 bases). V was clipped by 5 bases and J by 0 bases, with 14 bases between them. The CDR3 extends over 17 amino acids. CDR3 sequence: CASSPRTGPSGANVLTF. DNA for the CDR3: TGTGCCAGCAGTCCACGCACAGGTCCCTCTGGGGCCAACGTCCTGACTTTC.